This record looks at one T cell receptor beta chain sequence and its context. This clonotype has just one count. Its cognate antigen has yet to be identified. No base qualities exist here, and no much larger clone lies one base off it. CDR1 and CDR2 were assigned from the germline V gene (reference sequence) as SEHNR and FQNEAQ. The cysteine opens and the phenylalanine closes a CDR3 of 16 amino acids. The only DNA kept is the CDR3, 48 bases in frame from the first base. The library came from 5' RACE. The sequencer was an Illumina HiSeq 2500. A second roughly 7 to 11 cycle PCR used a sample-barcoded 5' primer and a J-beta primer mix. Each TCR beta cDNA molecule received a unique molecular identifier from a template-switch 5' adaptor carrying 12 random nucleotides. Each sample yielded at least 2.5 million CDR3-containing paired-end reads. The Mint cDNA synthesis kit, primed by a TRBC-specific oligonucleotide, was used to synthesize first-strand cDNA from all RNA. Following uracil-DNA glycosylase treatment, a first 18-cycle PCR with universal primers M1SS and BC2_uni_R was performed on all cDNA. On the study's bioinformatics: For normalization, 1 million high-quality reads were randomly selected from each sample, with every read carrying a distinct molecular identifier. Instead of being binned into consensus sequences, reads with shared molecular identifiers were discarded. MiTCR, set to a Q25 quality threshold and the strictest error-elimination algorithm, was used for CDR3 identification, clonotype clustering and error correction. A nonparametric unseen species model using Euler transformation provided a lower-bound estimate of total TCR beta diversity. TCRdb trimmed public reads at Q25 via fastp, called clones via MiXCR and kept in-frame beta chains. All rows with the same CDR3 protein become a single entry with the most common DNA and genes. V and J calls and clone size were set by TCRdb, not the authors. The table for this sample lists about 1.4 million distinct CDR3 sequences; 55% to 75% of them were counted only once. The biggest ten clones account for roughly 6.3% of the sample.

The roughly 38 donors, aged about 6 to 90 years, were systemically healthy Caucasian individuals from Russia. Each donor gave 8 to 10 milliliters of peripheral blood, collected into EDTA-treated Vacutainer tubes. PBMCs were isolated by Ficoll-Paque density-gradient centrifugation, with at least 6 million obtained per sample. Trizol reagent was used to extract total RNA from PBMCs, with at least 5.5 micrograms per sample. Naive CD45RAhigh/CD27high T cell percentages were measured by flow cytometry on a PBMC aliquot from every donor. The record originates from a study of blood T cells in healthy people across ages (dated by TCRdb to 2015 to 2017). A note on the overall study: In model experiments, template switching captured roughly one uniquely barcoded TCR beta cDNA molecule for every two T cells. Using deep sequencing normalized with unique cDNA molecular identifiers, the study measured how TCR beta repertoire diversity changes with age. The donors were divided into four age groups: young (average around 15 years), middle-aged (about 41), aged (approximately 64) and long-lived (82). Donors of different ages were randomly distributed across sequencing lanes to avoid experimental bias. Using the same blood draw, the study looked at two additional independent replicas of 1 million unique cDNA reads for two donors, one aged 18 to 30 and the other aged 80 or older. What the research found in general, with its limitations: As age increased, observed TCR beta diversity per million T cells dropped in a roughly linear way, and a significant reduction was already evident by age 40. The percentage of naive T cells measured by flow cytometry correlated strongly with observed TCR beta diversity. Compared with the aged group, the long-lived group had more naive CD4+ T cells, fewer expanded clones and increased TCR diversity, suggesting age selection. Estimates of total diversity based on one million sequenced T cells were regarded as lower bounds and as underestimates. Because profiling used bulk unsorted PBMCs, naive and antigen-experienced compartments could not be compared conclusively. Donor CMV infection status was unknown, potentially confounding age-related changes in expanded clonotypes.

This TCR was sampled from a man aged 18 to 29 in good health. Specimen: blood. The sequence is built from TRBV7-9 and TRBJ2-1; too little of a D gene remains to name it. The end of the DNA fits TRBJ2-7 better, so the J call may be wrong. DNA sequence: TGTGCCAGCAGCCCTGCCCCCCCCGGCTCCTACAATGAGCAGTACTTC. This is translated as CASSPAPPGSYNEQYF.